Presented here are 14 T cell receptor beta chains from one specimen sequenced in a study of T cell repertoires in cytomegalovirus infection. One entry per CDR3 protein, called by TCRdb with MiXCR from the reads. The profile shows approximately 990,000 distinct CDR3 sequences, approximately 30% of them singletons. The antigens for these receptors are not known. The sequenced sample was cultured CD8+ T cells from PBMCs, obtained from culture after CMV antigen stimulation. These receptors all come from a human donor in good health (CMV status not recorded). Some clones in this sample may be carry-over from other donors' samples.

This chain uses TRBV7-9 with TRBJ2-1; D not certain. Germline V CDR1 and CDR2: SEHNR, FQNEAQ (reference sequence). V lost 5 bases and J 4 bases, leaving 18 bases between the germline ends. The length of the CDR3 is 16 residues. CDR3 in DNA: TGTGCCAGCAGCCCCAGGAACCTACGGAATTACAATGAGCAGTTCTTC. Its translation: CASSPRNLRNYNEQFF.

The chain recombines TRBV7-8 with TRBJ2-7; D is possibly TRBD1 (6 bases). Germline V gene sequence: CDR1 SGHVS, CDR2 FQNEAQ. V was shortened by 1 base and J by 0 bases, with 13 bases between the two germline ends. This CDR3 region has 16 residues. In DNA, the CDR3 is TGTGCCAGCAGCTTAGTCGACAGGCTATACTCCTACGAGCAGTACTTC. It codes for CASSLVDRLYSYEQYF.

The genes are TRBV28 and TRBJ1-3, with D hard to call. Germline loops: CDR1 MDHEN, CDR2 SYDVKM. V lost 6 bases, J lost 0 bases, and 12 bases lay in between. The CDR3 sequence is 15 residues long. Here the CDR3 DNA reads TGTGCCAGCAGCCTAGGGTTCAACTCTGGAAACACCATATATTTT. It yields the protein CASSLGFNSGNTIYF.

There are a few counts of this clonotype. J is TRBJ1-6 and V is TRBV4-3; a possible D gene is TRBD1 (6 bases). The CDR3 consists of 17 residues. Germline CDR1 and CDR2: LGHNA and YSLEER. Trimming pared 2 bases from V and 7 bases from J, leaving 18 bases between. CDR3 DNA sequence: TGCGCCAGCAGCCAATCCCATAGGGGGGACGGGAATTCACCCCTCCACTTT. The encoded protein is CASSQSHRGDGNSPLHF.

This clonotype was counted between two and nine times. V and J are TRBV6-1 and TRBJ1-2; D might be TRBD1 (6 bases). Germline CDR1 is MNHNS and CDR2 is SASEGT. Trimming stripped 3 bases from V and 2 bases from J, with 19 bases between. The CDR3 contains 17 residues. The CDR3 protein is CASSDLLTGGLNYGYTF. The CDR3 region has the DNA TGTGCCAGCAGTGACTTATTGACAGGCGGGCTAAACTATGGCTACACCTTC.

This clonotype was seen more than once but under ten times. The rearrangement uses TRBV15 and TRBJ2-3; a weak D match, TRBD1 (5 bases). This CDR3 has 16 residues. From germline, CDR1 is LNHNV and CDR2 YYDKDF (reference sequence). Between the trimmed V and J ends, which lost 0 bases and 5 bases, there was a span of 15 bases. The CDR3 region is CATSRDGRGSEDTQYF. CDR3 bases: TGTGCCACCAGCAGAGATGGAAGGGGCAGTGAAGATACGCAGTATTTT.

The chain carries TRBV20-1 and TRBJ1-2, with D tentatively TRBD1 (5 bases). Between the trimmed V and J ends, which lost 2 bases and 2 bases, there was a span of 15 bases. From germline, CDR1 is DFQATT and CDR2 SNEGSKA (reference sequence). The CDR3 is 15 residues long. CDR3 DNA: TGCAGTGCTAGACTGAGGCGGGGGTCGAACTATGGCTACACCTTC. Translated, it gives CSARLRRGSNYGYTF.

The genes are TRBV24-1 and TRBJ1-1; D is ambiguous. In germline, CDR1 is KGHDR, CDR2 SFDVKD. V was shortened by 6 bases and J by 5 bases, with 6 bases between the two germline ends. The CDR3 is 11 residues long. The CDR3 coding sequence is TGTGCCACCAGTTGGGGAACTGAAGCTTTCTTT. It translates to CATSWGTEAFF.

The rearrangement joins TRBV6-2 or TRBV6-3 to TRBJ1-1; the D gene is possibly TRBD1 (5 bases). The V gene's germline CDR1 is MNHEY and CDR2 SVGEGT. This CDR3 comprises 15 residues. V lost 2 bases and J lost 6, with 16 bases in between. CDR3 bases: TGTGCCAGCAGTTACGACCCAGGGTCGGCGGCTGAAGCTTTCTTT. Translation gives CASSYDPGSAAEAFF.

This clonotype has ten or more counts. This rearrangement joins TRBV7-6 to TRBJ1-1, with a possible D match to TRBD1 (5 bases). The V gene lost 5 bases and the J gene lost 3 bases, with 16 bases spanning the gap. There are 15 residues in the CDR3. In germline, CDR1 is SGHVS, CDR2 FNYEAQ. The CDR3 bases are TGTGCCAGCAGCCAACGGGTCTCGGGGGACACTGAAGCTTTCTTT. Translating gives CASSQRVSGDTEAFF.

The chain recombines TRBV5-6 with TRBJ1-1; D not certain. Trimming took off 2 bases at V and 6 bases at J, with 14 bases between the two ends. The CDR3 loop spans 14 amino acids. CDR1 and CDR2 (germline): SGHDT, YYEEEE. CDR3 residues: CASSFGYSRPEAFF. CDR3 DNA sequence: TGTGCCAGCAGCTTCGGGTACAGTAGGCCTGAAGCTTTCTTT.

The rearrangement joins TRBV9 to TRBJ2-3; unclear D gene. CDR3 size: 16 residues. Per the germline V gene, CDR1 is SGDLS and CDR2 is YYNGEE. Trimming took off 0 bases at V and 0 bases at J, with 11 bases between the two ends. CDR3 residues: CASSVGGLRSTDTQYF. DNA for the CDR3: TGTGCCAGCAGCGTAGGCGGTTTAAGAAGCACAGATACGCAGTATTTT. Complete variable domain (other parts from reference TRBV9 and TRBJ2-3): DSGVTQTPKHLITATGQRVTLRCSPRSGDLSVYWYQQSLDQGLQFLIQYYNGEERAKGNILERFSAQQFPDLHSELNLSSLELGDSALYFCASSVGGLRSTDTQYFGPGTRLTVL.

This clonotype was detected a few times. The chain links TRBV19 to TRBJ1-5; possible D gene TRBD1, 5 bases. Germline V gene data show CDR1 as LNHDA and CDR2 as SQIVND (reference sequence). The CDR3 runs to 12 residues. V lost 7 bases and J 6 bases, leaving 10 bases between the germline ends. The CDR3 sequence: CASKVGAQPQHF. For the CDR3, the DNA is TGTGCCAGTAAGGTCGGGGCTCAGCCCCAGCATTTT.

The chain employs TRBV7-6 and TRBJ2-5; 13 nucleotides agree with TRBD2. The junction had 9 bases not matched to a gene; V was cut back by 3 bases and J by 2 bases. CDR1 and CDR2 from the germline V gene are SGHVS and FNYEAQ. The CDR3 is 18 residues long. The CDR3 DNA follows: TGTGCCAGCAGCTTTAGACTAGCGGGGGGCCCGGGGCAAGAGACCCAGTACTTC. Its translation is CASSFRLAGGPGQETQYF.